The clone carrying this T cell receptor (beta chain) was detected many times. What it binds is not known. The sample belongs to a study of T cell repertoires in cytomegalovirus infection. Across the study: TCR beta signatures that were public indicated CMV infection and matching HLA type.

Points from the study as a whole: Summed public TCR beta family frequency identified CMV carriers bearing the relevant HLA. Dominating the ex vivo response were TCR beta clonotypes that were CMV-specific and HLA-C-restricted.

Trimming left V 3 bases short and J 0 bases short, with 10 bases between. This CDR3 region has 15 residues. Looked up from germline, CDR1 is SGHTA and CDR2 is FQGNSA. TCRdb re-called the reads through MiXCR, storing one row per CDR3 protein. The table includes some 700,000 distinct CDR3 sequences, 35% to 45% detected once. The receptor was isolated from a human donor in good health (CMV status not recorded). Some clones in this sample may be carry-over from other donors' samples. J is TRBJ2-3 and V is TRBV7-2, with TRBD2 as a possible D gene (6 bases). Source material: PBMCs. This CDR3 is CASSFLASSTDTQYF. In DNA form, the CDR3 reads TGTGCCAGCAGCTTCCTAGCGTCTAGCACAGATACGCAGTATTTT. The full variable domain, with the rest looked up from reference TRBV7-2 and TRBJ2-3, is GAGVSQSPSNKVTEKGKDVELRCDPISGHTALYWYRQSLGQGLEFLIYFQGNSAPDKSGLPSDRFSAERTGGSVSTLTIQRTQQEDSAVYLCASSFLASSTDTQYFGPGTRLTVL.